Each of the 10 T cell receptor beta chains below was sequenced from the same sample in a study of breast tumors, draining lymph nodes, adjacent tissues. TCRdb fed the multiplex PCR reads into MiXCR, producing one record per CDR3 protein. This sample has 150,000 to 200,000 distinct CDR3 sequences, with approximately 30% found just once. The lymph nodes were axillary draining lymph nodes from breast cancer patients. The sequenced sample was axillary lymph node tissue. All receptors come from a female donor with breast cancer. Some clones in this sample may be carry-over from other donors' samples.

The chain links TRBV6-1 to TRBJ2-7; maybe TRBD2 (6 bases). Per the germline V gene, CDR1 is MNHNS and CDR2 is SASEGT. CDR3 length equals 16 residues. V was cut by 7 bases and J by 4 bases, with 23 bases left in between. In DNA form, the CDR3 reads TGTGCCAGCAACCCTCTTACTGGGGGAGGAATATACGAGCAGTACTTC. Encoded protein: CASNPLTGGGIYEQYF.

The J gene is TRBJ2-5, the V gene TRBV20-1; tentative D call: TRBD1 (7 bases). The CDR3 has 15 residues. Germline CDR1 DFQATT, CDR2 SNEGSKA (reference sequence). Trimming removed 3 bases at V and 2 bases at J, with 16 bases between. The CDR3 nucleotides read TGCAGTGCTAGTGGGGCACCAGGGGGGCAAGAGACCCAGTACTTC. It codes for CSASGAPGGQETQYF.

This clonotype was seen a few times. The junction shows a germline mismatch at one end, possibly a read error. The V call is TRBV5-6, the J call TRBJ1-2; a weak D match, TRBD1 (6 bases). The CDR3 loop spans 15 amino acids. Germline CDR1 SGHDT, CDR2 YYEEEE. CDR3 bases: TGTGCCAGCAGCCTAGGGGGGACGGGGGACTATGGCTGCACCTTC. It translates to CASSLGGTGDYGCTF.

This clonotype has at least ten counts. CDR3 nucleotide sequence: TGTGCCAGTAGTATAGGGGACAGTTCTCCTAATCAGCCCCAGCATTTT. Its translation: CASSIGDSSPNQPQHF. This chain connects TRBV19 to TRBJ1-5, with TRBD1 matching 7 bases. The germline CDR1 and CDR2 sequences are LNHDA and SQIVND (reference sequence). V lost 1 base, J lost 4 bases, and 7 bases stayed unmatched. This CDR3 is 16 amino acids long. Based on the CDR3 plus reference TRBV19 and TRBJ1-5, the full variable domain is DGGITQSPKYLFRKEGQNVTLSCEQNLNHDAMYWYRQDPGQGLRLIYYSQIVNDFQKGDIAEGYSVSREKKESFPLTVTSAQKNPTAFYLCASSIGDSSPNQPQHFGDGTRLSIL.

This clonotype has a handful of counts. The V gene is TRBV2, the J gene TRBJ1-1; D is unclear. This CDR3 is 13 amino acids long. The ends were cut back, 6 bases at V and 6 bases at J, with 14 bases in the middle. Per the germline V gene, CDR1 is SNHLY and CDR2 is FYNNEI. The CDR3 coding sequence is TGTGCCAGCAGCACGAGGGCAAGGGCTGAAGCTTTCTTT. Translating gives CASSTRARAEAFF.

This clonotype was detected many times. A much larger clone is a single base away; this may be a read error. The chain links TRBV20-1 to TRBJ2-7; the match to TRBD1 covers 9 bases. The CDR3 has 14 amino acids. CDR1 and CDR2 from the germline V gene are DFQATT and SNEGSKA (reference sequence). V lost 5 bases, J lost 6 bases, and 11 bases stayed unmatched. The CDR3 reads CSAYTGTGNSEQYF. The DNA for the CDR3 is TGCAGTGCTTACACCGGGACAGGGAACTCCGAGCAGTACTTC.

This chain joins TRBV28 and TRBJ2-1, with TRBD1 identical over 9 bases. The V and J ends lost 6 bases and 0 bases, in that order; junction bases with no gene match: 6. The CDR3 sequence is 16 residues long. CDR1 MDHEN and CDR2 SYDVKM come from the germline V gene. CDR3 sequence: CASSQQGALSYNEQFF. As DNA, the CDR3 is TGTGCCAGCAGCCAACAGGGGGCCCTCTCCTACAATGAGCAGTTCTTC.

Note on this clonotype: It may be a read error: a sequence one base away is much more abundant. The chain couples TRBV12-3 or TRBV12-4 to TRBJ2-6; 7 positions agree with TRBD1. The CDR3 spans 18 residues. The CDR3 region has the DNA TGTGCCAGCAGTTACCTCCACACGACAGGGTCTGGGGCCAACGTCCCGACTTTC. Its protein is CASSYLHTTGSGANVPTF.

This clonotype was found a few times. The rearrangement uses TRBV28 and TRBJ2-7; 10 nucleotides agree with TRBD2. J lost 4 bases, V lost 3 bases, and 3 bases had no gene match. Germline V gene lookup returns CDR1 MDHEN and CDR2 SYDVKM. The CDR3 sequence is 14 residues long. As DNA, the CDR3 is TGTGCCAGCAGTTTGGGGACTAGCGTTTACGAGCAGTACTTC. Amino acid sequence: CASSLGTSVYEQYF. The full variable domain, with the rest looked up from reference TRBV28 and TRBJ2-7, is DVKVTQSSRYLVKRTGEKVFLECVQDMDHENMFWYRQDPGLGLRLIYFSYDVKMKEKGDIPEGYSVSREKKERFSLILESASTNQTSMYLCASSLGTSVYEQYFGPGTRLTVT.

Comments on this clonotype: The DNA is omitted, as the CDR3 cannot be located on it reliably, and the CDR3 follows TCRdb's listing. The gene calls are TRBV25-1 and TRBJ1-2. Germline loops: CDR1 MGHDK, CDR2 SYGVNS. The CDR3 adds up to 18 amino acids, both ends counted. The CDR3 sequence is CASSIYLCYGRDDYGYTF.